This TCR beta chain was sequenced during a study of Ad26.COV2.S vaccination and SARS-CoV-2 variants. Study summary: Participants got Ad26.COV2.S intramuscularly, once or twice 56 days apart. Study findings and constraints: After vaccination, reports described spike-specific CD8+ and CD4+ T cell responses as showing substantial breadth.

CDR3 length equals 14 residues. V shed 5 bases and J 4 bases; nucleotides not matched to a gene: 4. Germline CDR1 is SGHNT and CDR2 is YENEEA. As to this clone: Its antigen is not identified. Additional DNA sequences in this sample encode the identical CDR3.

Treatment specified: approximately 18 received Ad26.COV2.S at low or high dose, single or two shots; roughly five received placebo; per-sample allocation not given. Samples were taken on day 63 after the first vaccine or placebo injection. Profiling relied on immunoSEQ multiplex PCR, and the TCRdb table lists in-frame clones only, not all of them. In the table there are around 300,000 clones, around 88% of which are singletons. The sequenced sample was peripheral blood, obtained in a trial of Ad26.COV2.S vaccine versus placebo. The chain has TRBV11-3 and TRBJ2-3, with TRBD1 matching over 9 bases. The receptor's source is a person aged 18 to 65 who received the Ad26.COV2.S COVID-19 vaccine or a placebo. The CDR3 DNA reads TGTGCCAGCAGCCTAGGACAGGGGTCAGATACGCAGTATTTT. Amino acid sequence: CASSLGQGSDTQYF.